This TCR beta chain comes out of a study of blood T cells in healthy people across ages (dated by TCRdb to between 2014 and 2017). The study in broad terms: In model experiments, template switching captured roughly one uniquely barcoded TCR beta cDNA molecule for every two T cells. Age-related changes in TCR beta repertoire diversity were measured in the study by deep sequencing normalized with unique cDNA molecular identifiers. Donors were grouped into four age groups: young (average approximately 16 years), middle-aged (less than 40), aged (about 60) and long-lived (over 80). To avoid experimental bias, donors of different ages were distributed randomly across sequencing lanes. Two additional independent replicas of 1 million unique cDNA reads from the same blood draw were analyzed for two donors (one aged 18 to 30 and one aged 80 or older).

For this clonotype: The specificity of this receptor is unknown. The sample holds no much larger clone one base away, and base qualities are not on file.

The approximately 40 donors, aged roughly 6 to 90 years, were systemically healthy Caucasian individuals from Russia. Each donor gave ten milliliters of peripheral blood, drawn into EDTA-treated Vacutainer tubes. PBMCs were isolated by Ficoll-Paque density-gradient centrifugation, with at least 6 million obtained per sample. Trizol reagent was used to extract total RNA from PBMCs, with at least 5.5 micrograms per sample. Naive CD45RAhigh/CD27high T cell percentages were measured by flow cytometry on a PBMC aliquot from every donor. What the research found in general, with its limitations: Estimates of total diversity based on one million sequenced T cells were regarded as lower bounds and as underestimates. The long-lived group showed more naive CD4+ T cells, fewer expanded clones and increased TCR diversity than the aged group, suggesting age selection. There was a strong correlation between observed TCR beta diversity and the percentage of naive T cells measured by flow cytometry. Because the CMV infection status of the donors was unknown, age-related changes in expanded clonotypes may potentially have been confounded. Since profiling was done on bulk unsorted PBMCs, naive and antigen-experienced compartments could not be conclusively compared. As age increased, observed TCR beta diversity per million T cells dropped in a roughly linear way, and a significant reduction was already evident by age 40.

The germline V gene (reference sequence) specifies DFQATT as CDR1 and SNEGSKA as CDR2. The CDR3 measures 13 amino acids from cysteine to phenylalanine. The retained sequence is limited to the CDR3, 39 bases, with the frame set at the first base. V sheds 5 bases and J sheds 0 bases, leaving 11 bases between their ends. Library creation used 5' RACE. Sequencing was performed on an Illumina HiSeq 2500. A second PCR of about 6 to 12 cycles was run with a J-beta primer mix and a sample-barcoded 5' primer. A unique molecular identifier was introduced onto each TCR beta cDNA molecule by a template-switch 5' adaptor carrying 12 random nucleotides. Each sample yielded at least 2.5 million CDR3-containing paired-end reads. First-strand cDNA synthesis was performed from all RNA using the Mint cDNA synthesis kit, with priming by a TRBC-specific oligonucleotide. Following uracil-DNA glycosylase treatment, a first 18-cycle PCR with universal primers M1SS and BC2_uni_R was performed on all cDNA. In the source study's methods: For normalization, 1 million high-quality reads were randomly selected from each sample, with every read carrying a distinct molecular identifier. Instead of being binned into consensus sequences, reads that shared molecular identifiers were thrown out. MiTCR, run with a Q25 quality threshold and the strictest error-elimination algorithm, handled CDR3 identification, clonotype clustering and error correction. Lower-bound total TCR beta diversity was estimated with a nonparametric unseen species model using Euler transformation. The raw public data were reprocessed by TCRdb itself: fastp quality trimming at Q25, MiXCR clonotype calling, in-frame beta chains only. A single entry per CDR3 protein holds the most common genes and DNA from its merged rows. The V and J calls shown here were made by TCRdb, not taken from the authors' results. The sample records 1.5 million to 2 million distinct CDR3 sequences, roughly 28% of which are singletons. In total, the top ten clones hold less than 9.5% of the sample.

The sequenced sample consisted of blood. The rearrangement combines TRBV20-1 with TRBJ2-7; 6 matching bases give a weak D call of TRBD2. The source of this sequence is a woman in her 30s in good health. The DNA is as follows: TGCAGTGCTGGGGGACTCCGCTCCTACGAGCAGTACTTC. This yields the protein CSAGGLRSYEQYF.